This entry concerns a single T cell receptor (beta chain). Its antigen is as yet unknown. The data stem from a study of cytomegalovirus exposure and HLA in healthy donors. Study context: Falling in the Caucasian-associated ancestry cluster were about four fifths of under 500 genotyped donors.

Primers: 60 Vbeta forward and 13 Jbeta reverse. Profiled with immunoSEQ multiplex PCR; TCRdb holds only in-frame clones, not every one. Of around 140,000 clones in the sample, approximately 85% were seen once. Germline V gene lookup returns CDR1 MNHNS and CDR2 SASEGT. V was clipped by 0 bases and J by 6 bases; unmatched bases: 2. CDR3 length: 14 amino acids. Study-wide results and limits: Analysis was carried out at a later point, and it linked a missense DCLRE1C variant to TCR beta V- and J-gene trimming. Follow-up analysis found HLA locus-dependent TCR association rates, highest for DRB1 and lowest for HLA-C.

The source is a middle-aged woman in good health and CMV-seronegative. Sequenced sample: PBMCs. The gene calls are TRBV6-1 and TRBJ2-1; 7 bases are a match to TRBD1. CDR3 residues: CASSEAGQPNEQFF. The DNA of the CDR3 is TGTGCCAGCAGTGAAGCGGGACAGCCCAATGAGCAGTTCTTC.